This T cell receptor beta chain was obtained from a study of beta chain features in type 1 diabetes. Findings and limits, study-wide: It was not settled here whether HLA type affects TCRB rearrangement. For type 1 diabetes patients, VDJ junctions showed fewer insertions and more deletions.

Germline CDR1 is LNHDA and CDR2 is SQIVND (reference sequence). The CDR3 totals 15 residues. The ends were cut back, 2 bases at V and 0 bases at J, with 8 bases in the middle. Notes on this clone: The antigen is not known.

Expressed TCRB transcripts were sequenced because the isolated RNA had all been reverse transcribed beforehand. Assay: immunoSEQ multiplex PCR; the TCRdb copy retains only in-frame clones and omits some. The table lists approximately 38,000 clones, roughly 64% of them singletons. The clonotype originates from a woman in her thirties in good health. The chain is built from TRBV19 and TRBJ1-5; D not resolved. The sequencing input was Tregs from blood. CDR3 DNA sequence: TGTGCCAGTAGTATAACAGCTCATAGCAATCAGCCCCAGCATTTT. Residues: CASSITAHSNQPQHF.